This T cell receptor beta chain originates from a study of vaccination and CD4 T cells after COVID-19. The assay that was used to sequence DNA from cultured CD4+ T cells was the Oncomine TCR Beta short-read assay. MiXCR, run by TCRdb on the PCR reads, gives a single entry per CDR3 protein. The sample carries 15,000 to 20,000 distinct CDR3 sequences, over 45% recorded once. Treatment denoted: roughly 10-day PBMC culture with coronavirus spike peptide pools or control peptides (ViraFEST assay). This clonotype was seen only a few times. Its specificity is not known. The length of the CDR3 is 16 residues. With 1 base clipped from V and 0 bases from J, the junction kept 5 bases outside the gene matches. The germline CDR1 and CDR2 sequences are KGHSH and LQKENI.

The receptor was isolated from a human donor who had recovered from COVID-19. The chain couples TRBV18 to TRBJ1-2, with 7 bases fitting TRBD1. Material: CD4+ T cells from blood, cultured in vitro. The CDR3 here is CASSPQGAGANYGYTF. In DNA form, the CDR3 reads TGTGCCAGCTCACCACAGGGGGCTGGAGCTAACTATGGCTACACCTTC.